This passage covers 21 T cell receptor beta chains from one sample sequenced in a study of early T cells in non-severe SARS-CoV-2 infection. TCRdb re-called the 5' RACE reads with MiXCR, one entry per CDR3 protein. The sample holds approximately 68,000 distinct CDR3 sequences; around 10% are singletons and the top ten take over 6%. Specimen: whole blood, collected at baseline. Receptors originate from an adult who was a healthcare worker with PCR-confirmed SARS-CoV-2 infection or an uninfected control (not recorded which).

The V call is TRBV7-2, the J call TRBJ1-5, with D unclear. From germline, CDR1 is SGHTA and CDR2 FQGNSA. The CDR3 covers 15 residues. The V end lost 1 base, the J end lost 0 bases, and 7 bases lay between the germline ends. Written as DNA, the CDR3 is TGTGCCAGCAGCTTAGGACCTTATAGCAATCAGCCCCAGCATTTT. Translation gives CASSLGPYSNQPQHF.

J is TRBJ2-2 and V is TRBV27; 7 positions agree with TRBD2. Trimming removed 1 base from V and 6 bases from J; junction bases left unmatched: 8. Germline V gives CDR1 MNHEY, CDR2 SMNVEV (reference sequence). This CDR3 is 16 amino acids long. CDR3 bases: TGTGCCAGCAGTTTATTTGCGGGGGTCGAACCCGGGGAGCTGTTTTTT. As protein: CASSLFAGVEPGELFF.

The chain joins TRBV6-5 to TRBJ2-3; 10 positions match TRBD2. CDR3 length: 17 residues. Looked up from germline, CDR1 is MNHEY and CDR2 is SVGAGI. The junction had 13 bases not matched to a gene; V was cut back by 6 bases and J by 4 bases. The CDR3 here is CASSLLGGTSVADTQYF. CDR3 DNA sequence: TGTGCCAGCAGCCTTTTGGGTGGGACTAGCGTCGCAGATACGCAGTATTTT.

In this sample, this clonotype turned up a few times. This chain uses TRBV5-4 with TRBJ2-5; no firm D call. The V end lost 2 bases, the J end lost 1 base, and 15 bases lay between the germline ends. CDR1 and CDR2 from the germline V gene are SGHNT and YYREEE (reference sequence). The CDR3 length is 16 residues. CDR3 in amino acids: CASSFGLLSPQETQYF. The CDR3 DNA is TGTGCCAGCAGCTTCGGGCTCTTATCCCCCCAAGAGACCCAGTACTTC.

The chain has TRBV11-2 and TRBJ2-3; 7 positions agree with TRBD2. Germline loops: CDR1 SGHAT, CDR2 FQNNGV. Losses at the gene ends were 2 bases for V and 6 bases for J; bases not matched to a gene: 8. The CDR3 loop spans 15 amino acids. As DNA, the CDR3 is TGTGCCAGCAGCTTAAACGGCGGGGGTTTTGATACGCAGTATTTT. Protein product: CASSLNGGGFDTQYF.

This clonotype has ten or more counts. The V gene is TRBV6-6, the J gene TRBJ1-5, with D maybe TRBD1 (5 bases). CDR3 length: 14 amino acids. Per germline, CDR1 MNHNY and CDR2 SVGAGI (reference sequence). Trimming pared 5 bases from V and 3 bases from J, leaving 11 bases between. CDR3 in DNA: TGTGCCAGCAGTCCCCTGGGGACCAATCAGCCCCAGCATTTT. Translating gives CASSPLGTNQPQHF.

This clonotype appeared a few times. This rearrangement joins TRBV5-1 to TRBJ2-7, with D perhaps matching TRBD1 (6 bases). Germline CDR1 SGHRS, CDR2 YFSETQ. The V end lost 0 bases, the J end lost 3 bases, and 10 bases lay between the germline ends. This CDR3 is 14 amino acids long. The CDR3 loop is CASSLGTADYEQYF. The DNA of the CDR3 is TGCGCCAGCAGCTTGGGGACAGCCGACTACGAGCAGTACTTC.

This clonotype appeared many times. The V and J genes are TRBV10-2 and TRBJ2-5; the match to TRBD2 covers 7 bases. CDR3 length: 15 residues. The ends lost 2 bases at V and 5 bases at J; junction bases unmatched: 8. Germline V gene sequence: CDR1 WSHSY, CDR2 SAAADI. The CDR3 sequence is CASSETSGLGETQYF. The CDR3 nucleotides read TGCGCCAGCAGTGAGACCTCAGGACTAGGGGAGACCCAGTACTTC.

This clonotype was seen repeatedly, ten times or more. This rearrangement joins TRBV9 to TRBJ2-1; D may be TRBD2 (5 bases). Germline CDR1 and CDR2: SGDLS and YYNGEE. Trimming pared 4 bases from V and 9 bases from J, leaving 17 bases between. This CDR3 spans 14 amino acids. CDR3 in DNA: TGTGCCAGCAGCTTGGAGGACCGGGTCTTTGAGCAGTTCTTC. This sequence encodes CASSLEDRVFEQFF.

This clonotype was recorded at least ten times. J is TRBJ1-5 and V is TRBV6-5; no reliable D call. Trimming shortened V by 0 bases and J by 5 bases, and 11 bases separated the two germline ends. The CDR3 extends over 15 amino acids. Per the germline V gene, CDR1 is MNHEY and CDR2 is SVGAGI. CDR3 nucleotides: TGTGCCAGCAGTTACTCGAGGGCAGGAGATCAGCCCCAGCATTTT. This translates into CASSYSRAGDQPQHF.

CDR3 bases: TGTGCCAGCAGCTTGGATAGGGGGCTCTACAATGAGCAGTTCTTC. Translated: CASSLDRGLYNEQFF. The chain links TRBV5-4 to TRBJ2-1; 7 bases are a match to TRBD1. Germline V gene data show CDR1 as SGHNT and CDR2 as YYREEE (reference sequence). V lost 0 bases, J lost 3 bases, and 3 bases stayed unmatched. This CDR3 region has 15 residues.

This clonotype has ten or more counts. The chain carries TRBV18 and TRBJ1-1; unclear D gene. The CDR3 runs 14 residues. Germline CDR1 reads KGHSH; CDR2 reads LQKENI. V lost 3 bases and J lost 5, with 13 bases in between. The CDR3 is CASSPDRGRTEAFF. In nucleotides, the CDR3 is TGTGCCAGCTCACCGGACCGAGGAAGAACTGAAGCTTTCTTT.

This clonotype was observed at least ten times. The chain uses TRBV5-1 and TRBJ1-6; 10 nucleotides agree with TRBD1. Germline CDR1 and CDR2: SGHRS and YFSETQ. CDR3 size: 15 residues. With V trimmed by 4 bases and J by 9 bases, 7 bases remained unmatched. The CDR3 protein is CASSPRDRGTSPLHF. DNA for the CDR3: TGCGCCAGCAGCCCCCGGGACAGGGGAACTTCACCCCTCCACTTT.

The chain links TRBV18 to TRBJ1-2; D is perhaps TRBD1 (6 bases). The CDR3 length is 15 residues. Trimming left V 3 bases short and J 6 bases short, with 17 bases between. Germline V lookup: CDR1 KGHSH, CDR2 LQKENI. The CDR3 is CASSPGPGARNGYTF. The CDR3 DNA sequence: TGTGCCAGCTCACCGGGGCCGGGGGCGCGTAATGGCTACACCTTC.

In its sample, this clonotype was seen many times. The V call is TRBV5-6, the J call TRBJ1-2, with a possible D match to TRBD1 (5 bases). Germline V CDR1 and CDR2: SGHDT, YYEEEE. This CDR3 has 13 residues. V was shortened by 0 bases and J by 3 bases, with 6 bases between the two germline ends. CDR3 protein: CASSLEGHYGYTF. The CDR3 coding sequence is TGTGCCAGCAGCTTGGAGGGGCACTATGGCTACACCTTC.

J is TRBJ2-3 and V is TRBV9; no reliable D call. V was cut by 0 bases and J by 3 bases, with 11 bases left in between. This CDR3 is 15 amino acids long. Germline V gives CDR1 SGDLS, CDR2 YYNGEE. CDR3 region: CASSVVVTGTDTQYF. The CDR3 nucleotides are TGTGCCAGCAGCGTAGTGGTAACGGGTACAGATACGCAGTATTTT.

The genes are TRBV5-1 and TRBJ2-3; TRBD2 matches 9 bases. The CDR3 length is 15 residues. Losses at the gene ends were 1 base for V and 1 base for J; bases not matched to a gene: 1. Germline CDR1 reads SGHRS; CDR2 reads YFSETQ. The CDR3 DNA reads as TGCGCCAGCAGCTTGAAGCGGGGGGGCACAGATACGCAGTATTTT. Protein product: CASSLKRGGTDTQYF.

There are many counts of this clonotype. V usage is TRBV14 and J usage is TRBJ1-2; D call uncertain. This CDR3 has 14 amino acids. V shed 0 bases and J shed 7 bases, with 12 bases lying between them. Germline V gives CDR1 SGHDN, CDR2 FVKESK. The CDR3 loop is CASSQDEGPTGYTF. CDR3 coding DNA: TGTGCCAGCAGCCAAGATGAAGGACCGACTGGCTACACCTTC. The complete variable domain, with remaining parts taken from reference TRBV14 and TRBJ1-2, reads EAGVTQFPSHSVIEKGQTVTLRCDPISGHDNLYWYRRVMGKEIKFLLHFVKESKQDESGMPNNRFLAERTGGTYSTLKVQPAELEDSGVYFCASSQDEGPTGYTFGSGTRLTVV.

This clonotype was counted a few times. The chain employs TRBV5-1 and TRBJ1-5; 8 nucleotides match TRBD1. Germline V gives CDR1 SGHRS, CDR2 YFSETQ. The J segment lost 4 bases and the V segment lost 4 bases, leaving 1 base of the junction unmatched. The CDR3 runs 13 residues. Written as DNA, the CDR3 is TGCGCCAGCAGCGGACAGGGAAATCAGCCCCAGCATTTT. Encoded protein: CASSGQGNQPQHF.

The chain has TRBV12-3 or TRBV12-4 and TRBJ2-5, with 7 positions matching TRBD1. Germline trimming cut 5 bases from V and 1 base from J; bases unmatched to any gene: 4. The CDR3 loop spans 14 amino acids. This chain's CDR3 is CASSPTGSQETQYF. The CDR3 coding sequence is TGTGCCAGCAGTCCGACAGGGAGCCAAGAGACCCAGTACTTC.

The J gene is TRBJ1-1, the V gene TRBV12-3 or TRBV12-4; D not certain. Trimming took 3 bases from V and 1 from J, leaving 9 bases between them. The CDR3 loop spans 14 amino acids. CDR3 sequence reads: CASSFWQPNTEAFF. The CDR3 DNA reads TGTGCCAGCAGTTTTTGGCAGCCGAACACTGAAGCTTTCTTT.